The present TCR beta chain was sequenced within a study of blood T cell repertoires in COVID-19. Overall study: Samples came from the United States, Italy and Spain, spanning acute and convalescent COVID-19. The cDNA or gDNA used as material had been derived from T cells, B-cell-depleted T cells, or PBMCs.

Authors' methods: Amplification of reference gene primers provided the estimated nucleated cell counts. Only in-frame clones appear in the TCRdb table, and some are missing; sequencing was by immunoSEQ multiplex PCR. V, J and clone size derive from that table, while D and trimming were established from the DNA sequence. The data show tens of thousands of clones, with around four fifths seen just once and about 15% held by the top ten. Germline lookup yields CDR1 SGDLS and CDR2 YYNGEE. Trimming took off 3 bases at V and 0 bases at J, with 10 bases between the two ends. This CDR3 has 15 amino acids. The rearrangement uses TRBV9 and TRBJ1-3; D is perhaps TRBD1 (6 bases). The sample taken for sequencing was peripheral blood. The sequence was obtained from an elderly man with acute or convalescent COVID-19. CDR3 sequence (DNA): TGTGCCAGCAGCGCGACAGGACACTCTGGAAACACCATATATTTT. Translated, it gives CASSATGHSGNTIYF.